Listed below are T cell receptor beta chains from one sample, sequenced in a study of identifying expanded T cells in peripheral blood. Libraries were prepared by immunoSEQ multiplex PCR; TCRdb keeps only in-frame clonotypes and omits some of them. The repertoire includes roughly 90,000 clones, 85% of them detected once, and less than 5% sits in the top ten. The specimen was blood. Receptors originate from a person between 18 and 70 years old in good health. CDR3s include the opening cysteine and the closing phenylalanine or tryptophan. D genes are given only for firm matches. Some rows mark clone size as missing; the rest say once, few, many or name a class of expanded clone.

14	TRBV2	-	TRBJ1-2	TRBD1	TGTGCCAGCAGCAACGTACTGACAGGGGTAGGCTACACCTTC	CASSNVLTGVGYTF
13	TRBV27	-	TRBJ1-2	-	TGTGCCAGCAGACACGGGATTAACTATGGCTACACCTTC	CASRHGINYGYTF
15	TRBV7-9	-	TRBJ2-1	-	TGTGCCAGCAGCCGCCGGGACTCCGCCCTCGGTGAGCAGTTCTTC	CASSRRDSALGEQFF
16	TRBV19	-	TRBJ1-1	-	TGTGCCAGTAGTATCTTGCAGACAGGTGTAATCAGTGGGGCTTTCTTT	CASSILQTGVISGAFF
15	TRBV19	once	TRBJ1-2	TRBD1	TGTGCCAGTAGTACTCTTCCGGGACAGGGAAATGGCTACACCTTC	CASSTLPGQGNGYTF
16	TRBV9	-	TRBJ1-6	-	TGTGCCAGCAGCCCGACATTCAGCTCCTATAATTCACCCCTCCACTTT	CASSPTFSSYNSPLHF
11	TRBV30	-	TRBJ1-2	-	TGTGCCTGGAGTGTAGGTGACCCGGTCCACTTC	CAWSVGDPVHF
15	TRBV2	-	TRBJ2-5	TRBD2	TGTGCCAGCAGACAAGTAAAGCTAGCGGCTTGGACCCAGTACTTC	CASRQVKLAAWTQYF
15	TRBV14	once	TRBJ2-6	-	TGTGCCAGCAGCCCCTTAGCGTGGGGGGCCAACGTCCTGACTTTC	CASSPLAWGANVLTF
16	TRBV4-3	-	TRBJ1-2	TRBD1	TGCGCCAGCAGCCAAGATCCGGGACAGAGCAACTATGGCTACACCTTC	CASSQDPGQSNYGYTF
13	TRBV6-1	-	TRBJ1-2	-	TGTGCCAGCAGATGGAATACCGCCTATGGCTACACCTTC	CASRWNTAYGYTF
13	TRBV18	-	TRBJ1-6	-	TGTGCCAGCTCACAGGCTGCGGGCCCCCCCCTCCACTTT	CASSQAAGPPLHF
16	TRBV19	-	TRBJ1-6	TRBD1	TGTGCCAGTAGCAACTTTCAGGGGGCGTTTAATTCACCCCTCCACTTT	CASSNFQGAFNSPLHF
15	TRBV5-1	-	TRBJ2-5	-	TGCGCCAGCAGCTTTACGGACAGTCCGCAAGAGACCCAGTACTTC	CASSFTDSPQETQYF
14	TRBV14	-	TRBJ1-2	-	TGTGCCAGCAGACCACAGGGTACTAACTATGGCTACACCTTC	CASRPQGTNYGYTF
14	TRBV9	-	TRBJ1-5	-	TGTGCCAGCAGCGTAGGCAGGGGCAATCAGCCCCAGCATTTT	CASSVGRGNQPQHF
15	TRBV11-2	once	TRBJ2-3	TRBD2	TGTGCCAGCAGCTTACTTTCTAGCGGGGGGGATACGCAGTATTTT	CASSLLSSGGDTQYF
15	TRBV27	-	TRBJ2-3	-	TGTGCCAGCAGTCCAAACCTAAGGAGCACAGATACGCAGTATTTT	CASSPNLRSTDTQYF
14	TRBV5-4	-	TRBJ2-7	-	TGTGCCAGCAGCTTGAATGGGGGAACCTACGAGCAGTACTTC	CASSLNGGTYEQYF
13	TRBV30	-	TRBJ1-4	-	TGTGCCTCAGCGTCAGGGTTGAATGAAAAACTGTTTTTT	CASASGLNEKLFF
14	TRBV18	few	TRBJ1-6	-	TGTGCCAGCTCACCGCGGGGAACTAATTCACCCCTCCACTTT	CASSPRGTNSPLHF
16	TRBV7-8	-	TRBJ1-2	TRBD1	TGTGCCAGCAGCACGAAGACAGGGATAGATGACTATGGCTACACCTTC	CASSTKTGIDDYGYTF
13	TRBV6-1	-	TRBJ2-7	TRBD1	TGTGCCAGCAGTGCCCGGACAGGGTACGAGCAGTACTTC	CASSARTGYEQYF
16	TRBV6-1	-	TRBJ1-5	TRBD1	TGTGCCAGCAGTGATGCCCTGGACAGGGAGGAGCAGCCCCAGCATTTT	CASSDALDREEQPQHF
14	TRBV7-9	-	TRBJ1-2	-	TGTGCCAGCTTGGAAGTAGAGGCGTTTGGTGGCTACACCTTC	CASLEVEAFGGYTF
15	TRBV19	-	TRBJ1-2	TRBD1	TGTGCCAGCGCCGGGACAGCTTCTCCCCTCTATGGCTACACCTTC	CASAGTASPLYGYTF
18	TRBV5-4	-	TRBJ1-2	-	TGTGCCAGCAGCGATTGGGGAGGGGTTGGGTCCCTTGGCTATGGCTACACCTTC	CASSDWGGVGSLGYGYTF
14	TRBV19	-	TRBJ1-1	-	TGTGCCAGTAGAAGGTTAAGGGGAAAGACTGAAGCTTTCTTT	CASRRLRGKTEAFF
13	TRBV14	-	TRBJ1-1	-	TGTGCCAGCAGCCCACTTATGAACACTGAAGCTTTCTTT	CASSPLMNTEAFF
14	TRBV9	-	TRBJ1-5	-	TGTGCCAGCAGCGCGGCGAAGACTGGGGGGCCCCAGCATTTT	CASSAAKTGGPQHF
13	TRBV2	-	TRBJ2-2	-	TGTGCCAGCAGGGCAACAGGGTCAGGGGAGCTGTTTTTT	CASRATGSGELFF
15	TRBV28	once	TRBJ1-1	-	TGTGCCAGCACTCTCAGGGGACCGATCAACACTGAAGCTTTCTTT	CASTLRGPINTEAFF
16	TRBV7-2	-	TRBJ2-5	-	TGTGCCAGCAGCTTTACTAGGATAGCAACCGGGGAGACCCAGTACTTC	CASSFTRIATGETQYF
14	TRBV9	-	TRBJ1-4	-	TGTGCCAGCAGCACAACAGGGTTCAATGAAAAACTGTTTTTT	CASSTTGFNEKLFF
13	TRBV7-9	-	TRBJ2-5	-	TGTGCCAGCAGCGCGCCCGGGGAAGAGACCCAGTACTTC	CASSAPGEETQYF
14	TRBV14	-	TRBJ1-2	-	TGTGCCAGCAGCCAAGACATTGGACTCTATGGCTACACCTTC	CASSQDIGLYGYTF
14	TRBV30	-	TRBJ2-1	-	TGTGCCTTGCTGGTAACAGGGAGTTTTGGTGAGCAGTTCTTC	CALLVTGSFGEQFF
19	TRBV7-8	-	TRBJ2-7	-	TGTGCCAGCAGCTTATTCGCGGTCTTGTCCCGGGACGGGGACTACGAGCAGTACTTC	CASSLFAVLSRDGDYEQYF
17	TRBV2	-	TRBJ1-2	-	TGTGCCAGCAGTGAAGAAGAGGGGGAGTTAGCTAACTATGGCTACACCTTC	CASSEEEGELANYGYTF
14	TRBV10-1	-	TRBJ2-3	-	TGCGCCAGCCGGGCAGGAGGAGGCACAGATACGCAGTATTTT	CASRAGGGTDTQYF
15	TRBV7-8	-	TRBJ1-5	-	TGTGCCAGCAGCTTAGGCGTGGATAGCAATCAGCCCCAGCATTTT	CASSLGVDSNQPQHF
13	TRBV7-6	-	TRBJ2-5	-	TGTGCCAGCAGCTCACAGAGTCAAGAGACCCAGTACTTC	CASSSQSQETQYF
17	TRBV7-6	few	TRBJ2-2	-	TGTGCCAGCAGCTTATACGGTCAGGGAAGTTTGTCCGGGGAGCTGTTTTTT	CASSLYGQGSLSGELFF
16	TRBV11-3	-	TRBJ2-3	-	TGTGCCAGCAGCTTGCTATCTTGGCCGGGCACAGATACGCAGTATTTT	CASSLLSWPGTDTQYF
14	TRBV18	-	TRBJ1-5	-	TGTGCCAGCTCAACAACAGGTAACAATCAGCCCCAGCATTTT	CASSTTGNNQPQHF
15	TRBV18	once	TRBJ1-1	-	TGTGCCAGCTCACCACCGGGTGTTCGGAACACTGAAGCTTTCTTT	CASSPPGVRNTEAFF
13	TRBV29-1	-	TRBJ1-6	-	TGCAGCGTTGCGGCGGATCATAATTCACCCCTCCACTTT	CSVAADHNSPLHF
15	TRBV13	-	TRBJ2-1	-	TGTGCCAGCAGCTTATTAGGGCCGGGGATTGGTGAGCAGTTCTTC	CASSLLGPGIGEQFF
12	TRBV18	once	TRBJ2-1	TRBD1	TGTGCCAGCTCACCCGGGACAGGGCAGCAGTTCTTC	CASSPGTGQQFF
13	TRBV30	-	TRBJ1-1	-	TGTGCCTGGACCAGGGTGGGGTTCTCTGAAGCTTTCTTT	CAWTRVGFSEAFF
16	TRBV6-5	-	TRBJ1-2	-	TGTGCCAGCAGTTATACCGGTGGAAGGAGGGCTTATGGCTACACCTTC	CASSYTGGRRAYGYTF
14	TRBV6-5	-	TRBJ2-7	TRBD1	TGTGCCAGCAGAGCCGGGACAGGAAACTACGAGCAGTACTTC	CASRAGTGNYEQYF
13	TRBV27	-	TRBJ1-5	-	TGTGCCAGCAGTTTTGGCGGAAATCAGCCCCAGCATTTT	CASSFGGNQPQHF
13	TRBV7-6	-	TRBJ2-7	-	TGTGCCAGCAGCTTAGAAACAGCAGGGGAGCAGTACTTC	CASSLETAGEQYF
13	TRBV14	-	TRBJ2-7	-	TGTGCCAGCAGACGGGGGATTCAGCACGAGCAGTACTTC	CASRRGIQHEQYF
16	TRBV5-6	-	TRBJ2-7	-	TGTGCCAGCAGCTTGGGGCTCTGGCTGAGCACATACGAGCAGTACTTC	CASSLGLWLSTYEQYF
14	TRBV6-1	once	TRBJ2-2	-	TGTGCCAGCAGGAGGGCAGCGAACACCGGGGAGCTGTTTTTT	CASRRAANTGELFF
14	TRBV7-8	-	TRBJ1-3	-	TGTGCCAGCAGCTTAGTAGGACAGGGAAACACCATATATTTT	CASSLVGQGNTIYF